Below are 15 T cell receptor beta chains sequenced from a single sample in a study of response to subunit inactivated influenza vaccine. TCRdb called the RT-PCR reads again in MiXCR, with one record for every CDR3 protein. The table includes approximately 530,000 distinct CDR3 sequences, under 8.5% detected once. The sample here was PBMCs from blood, taken roughly 24 months after vaccination. The source of these receptors is a man in his fifties or sixties who received an inactivated influenza vaccine.

The J gene is TRBJ2-1, the V gene TRBV30, with 14 bases identical to TRBD2. This CDR3 is built from 15 residues. The junction had 2 bases not matched to a gene; V was cut back by 0 bases and J by 7 bases. Germline CDR1 reads GTSNPN; CDR2 reads SVGIG (reference sequence). The CDR3, as DNA: TGTGCCTGGAGTGTAAGACTAGCGGGAGGGAATGAGCAGTTCTTC. Translating gives CAWSVRLAGGNEQFF.

This clonotype was detected ten times or more. V usage is TRBV29-1 and J usage is TRBJ2-2, with 7 bases fitting TRBD2. V lost 6 bases and J lost 1; bases outside the gene matches: 11. The CDR3 is 16 residues long. Germline CDR1 and CDR2: SQVTM and ANQGSEA. The CDR3: CSVEARASGNTGELFF. The CDR3 bases are TGCAGCGTGGAGGCCCGAGCTAGCGGGAACACCGGGGAGCTGTTTTTT.

The sample holds many counts of this clonotype. In DNA, the CDR3 is TGTGCCAGCAGCCTAAATTTCGAGCAGTACTTC. Translating gives CASSLNFEQYF. V gene TRBV7-2 combines with J gene TRBJ2-7; D remains unclear. The germline CDR1 and CDR2 sequences are SGHTA and FQGNSA. V was trimmed by 5 bases and J by 6 bases, leaving 8 bases between them. The CDR3 loop spans 11 amino acids. The variable domain in full, completed from reference TRBV7-2 and TRBJ2-7, reads GAGVSQSPSNKVTEKGKDVELRCDPISGHTALYWYRQSLGQGLEFLIYFQGNSAPDKSGLPSDRFSAERTGGSVSTLTIQRTQQEDSAVYLCASSLNFEQYFGPGTRLTVT.

There are a few counts of this clonotype. The J gene is TRBJ1-2, the V gene TRBV30, with D perhaps matching TRBD1 (5 bases). Trimming took off 2 bases at V and 4 bases at J, with 14 bases between the two ends. CDR3 length: 14 residues. Germline V CDR1 and CDR2: GTSNPN, SVGIG (reference sequence). DNA for the CDR3: TGTGCCTGGAGTCAACCGGGACTGAGCTATGGCTACACCTTC. Its protein is CAWSQPGLSYGYTF.

Ten or more counts support this clonotype. The rearrangement links TRBV5-6 to TRBJ2-1, with 9 bases aligning to TRBD1. This CDR3 is 15 amino acids long. Trimming took 0 bases from V and 9 from J; bases not matched to a gene: 7. CDR1 is SGHDT and CDR2 is YYEEEE in the germline V gene. The CDR3 DNA reads as TGTGCCAGCAGCTTGGACAGGGGGCTTAGGTCTGAGCAGTTCTTC. Translated, it gives CASSLDRGLRSEQFF.

This clonotype was counted at least ten times. The genes are TRBV20-1 and TRBJ1-1; maybe TRBD1 (5 bases). The V end was cut by 8 bases, the J end by 4 bases, with 17 bases between. The CDR3 runs 13 residues. CDR1 is DFQATT and CDR2 is SNEGSKA in the germline V gene (reference sequence). This CDR3 reads CSRYRDSSTEAFF. Written as DNA, the CDR3 is TGCAGTCGATACCGGGACTCCAGCACTGAAGCTTTCTTT.

A single count supports this clonotype. The V gene is TRBV30, the J gene TRBJ1-3; D not certain. V was cut by 5 bases and J by 0 bases, with 8 bases left in between. The CDR3 extends over 13 amino acids. Per germline, CDR1 GTSNPN and CDR2 SVGIG (reference sequence). Here the CDR3 DNA reads TGTGCCTGGGGCATAGGCTCTGGAAACACCATATATTTT. As protein: CAWGIGSGNTIYF.

This clonotype was recorded a few times. This chain joins TRBV5-1 and TRBJ1-1; 8 positions match TRBD1. This CDR3 is 13 amino acids long. Germline trimming cut 7 bases from V and 5 bases from J; bases unmatched to any gene: 7. Germline V gene data show CDR1 as SGHRS and CDR2 as YFSETQ. CDR3 DNA: TGCGCCAGCTACGATACAGGGGGTACTGAAGCTTTCTTT. Translated: CASYDTGGTEAFF. The full variable domain, rest sourced from reference TRBV5-1 and TRBJ1-1, is KAGVTQTPRYLIKTRGQQVTLSCSPISGHRSVSWYQQTPGQGLQFLFEYFSETQRNKGNFPGRFSGRQFSNSRSEMNVSTLELGDSALYLCASYDTGGTEAFFGQGTRLTVV.

In this sample, this clonotype turned up many times. The chain uses TRBV7-2 and TRBJ1-1, with D possibly matching TRBD1 (6 bases). This CDR3 spans 17 amino acids. Germline V lookup: CDR1 SGHTA, CDR2 FQGNSA. The germline V and J ends were trimmed by 4 bases and 0 bases, with 18 bases remaining between them. In DNA form, the CDR3 reads TGTGCCAGCAGCTCACCCAGACAGGCTATAATGAACACTGAAGCTTTCTTT. This codes for CASSSPRQAIMNTEAFF. Supplemented by reference TRBV7-2 and TRBJ1-1, the full variable domain reads GAGVSQSPSNKVTEKGKDVELRCDPISGHTALYWYRQSLGQGLEFLIYFQGNSAPDKSGLPSDRFSAERTGGSVSTLTIQRTQQEDSAVYLCASSSPRQAIMNTEAFFGQGTRLTVV.

This clonotype was found many times. The chain recombines TRBV12-3 or TRBV12-4 with TRBJ1-1, with 7 nucleotides matching TRBD1. V shed 3 bases and J 3 bases; nucleotides not matched to a gene: 1. The CDR3 runs to 13 residues. CDR3 DNA: TGTGCCAGCAGTTTCGGACAGGACACTGAAGCTTTCTTT. It is translated as CASSFGQDTEAFF.

The J gene is TRBJ2-7, the V gene TRBV20-1; 7 nucleotides line up with TRBD1. J lost 5 bases, V lost 6 bases, and 13 bases had no gene match. The CDR3 contains 14 residues. Germline-derived CDR1 and CDR2 are DFQATT and SNEGSKA (reference sequence). CDR3 nucleotide sequence: TGCAGTGCGCCTTACAGGGGCCCGGGGAACGAGCAGTACTTC. It translates to CSAPYRGPGNEQYF.

The gene calls are TRBV28 and TRBJ1-6; D is unclear. CDR1 and CDR2 from the germline V gene are MDHEN and SYDVKM. Trimming shortened V by 6 bases and J by 7 bases, and 10 bases separated the two germline ends. The CDR3 spans 13 residues. This CDR3 reads CASRWNKNSPLHF. The CDR3 region has the DNA TGTGCCAGCAGGTGGAATAAAAATTCACCCCTCCACTTT.

This rearrangement joins TRBV12-3 or TRBV12-4 to TRBJ2-3; no clear D gene. Trimming stripped 7 bases from V and 6 bases from J, with 5 bases between. This CDR3 contains 10 residues. CDR3 sequence (DNA): TGTGCCAGCAATGGGGATACGCAGTATTTT. Protein product: CASNGDTQYF.

The chain recombines TRBV7-2 with TRBJ1-3; tentative D call: TRBD1 (5 bases). The CDR3 covers 15 residues. Trimming left V 8 bases short and J 2 bases short, with 16 bases between. Germline V CDR1 and CDR2: SGHTA, FQGNSA. This CDR3 is CASREGRETGNTIYF. The CDR3 coding sequence is TGTGCCAGCCGAGAGGGCAGGGAAACTGGAAACACCATATATTTT.

This clonotype was seen only a few times. This chain joins TRBV5-1 and TRBJ2-1; 7 bases map to TRBD2. J lost 0 bases, V lost 2 bases, and 2 bases had no gene match. Germline CDR1 SGHRS, CDR2 YFSETQ. There are 15 residues in the CDR3. In DNA, the CDR3 is TGCGCCAGCAGCTTAGCGGGGTTCTCCTACAATGAGCAGTTCTTC. This gives the protein CASSLAGFSYNEQFF.